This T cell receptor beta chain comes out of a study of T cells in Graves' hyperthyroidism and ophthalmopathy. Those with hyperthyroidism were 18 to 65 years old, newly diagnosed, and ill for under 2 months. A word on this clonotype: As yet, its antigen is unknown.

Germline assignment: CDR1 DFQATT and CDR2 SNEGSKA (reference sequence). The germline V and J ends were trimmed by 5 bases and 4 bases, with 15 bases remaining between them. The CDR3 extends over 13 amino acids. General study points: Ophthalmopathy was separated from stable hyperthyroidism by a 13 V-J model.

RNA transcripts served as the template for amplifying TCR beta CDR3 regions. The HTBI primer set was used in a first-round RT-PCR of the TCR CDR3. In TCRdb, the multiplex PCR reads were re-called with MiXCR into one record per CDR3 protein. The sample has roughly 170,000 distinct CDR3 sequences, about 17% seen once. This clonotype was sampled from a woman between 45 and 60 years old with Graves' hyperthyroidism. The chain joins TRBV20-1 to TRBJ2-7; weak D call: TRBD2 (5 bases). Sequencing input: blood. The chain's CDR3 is CSASGWTRYEQYF. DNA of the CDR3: TGCAGTGCTTCGGGATGGACTCGTTACGAGCAGTACTTC.